This TCR beta chain was sequenced during a study of cytomegalovirus exposure and HLA in healthy donors. The PCR had 60 Vbeta and 13 Jbeta primers. The data were produced by immunoSEQ multiplex PCR, yet TCRdb's version contains in-frame clones alone and is incomplete. The table has over 120,000 clones, 74% seen once; the top ten hold 4.3%. The CDR3 runs 14 residues. Germline CDR1 reads MDHEN; CDR2 reads SYDVKM. V shed 2 bases and J shed 7 bases, with 14 bases lying between them. The sequencing input was PBMCs. The rearrangement links TRBV28 to TRBJ1-1, with D unclear. This TCR derives from a man aged 18 to 35 in good health and CMV-seropositive. The CDR3 region has the DNA TGTGCCAGCAGTTTACCAGAAGAAATTGGTGAAGCTTTCTTT. This gives the protein CASSLPEEIGEAFF. Complete variable domain (other parts from reference TRBV28 and TRBJ1-1): DVKVTQSSRYLVKRTGEKVFLECVQDMDHENMFWYRQDPGLGLRLIYFSYDVKMKEKGDIPEGYSVSREKKERFSLILESASTNQTSMYLCASSLPEEIGEAFFGQGTRLTVV.